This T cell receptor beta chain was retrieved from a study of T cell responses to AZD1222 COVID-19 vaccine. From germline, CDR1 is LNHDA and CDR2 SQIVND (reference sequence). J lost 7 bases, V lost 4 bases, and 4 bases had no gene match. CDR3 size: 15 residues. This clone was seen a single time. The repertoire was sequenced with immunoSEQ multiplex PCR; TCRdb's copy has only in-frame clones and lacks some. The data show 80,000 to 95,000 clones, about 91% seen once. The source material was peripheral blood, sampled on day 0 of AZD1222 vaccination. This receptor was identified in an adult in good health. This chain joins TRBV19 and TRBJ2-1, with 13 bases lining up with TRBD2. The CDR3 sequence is CASSTGLAGRNEQFF. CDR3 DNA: TGTGCCAGTAGTACGGGACTAGCGGGACGGAATGAGCAGTTCTTC.